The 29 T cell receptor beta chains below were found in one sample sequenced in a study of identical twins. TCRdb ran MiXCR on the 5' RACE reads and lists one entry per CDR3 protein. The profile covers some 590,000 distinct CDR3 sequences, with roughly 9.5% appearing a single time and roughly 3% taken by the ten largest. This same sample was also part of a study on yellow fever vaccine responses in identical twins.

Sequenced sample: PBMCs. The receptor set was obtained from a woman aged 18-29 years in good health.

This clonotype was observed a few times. CDR3 DNA sequence: TGTGCCAGCAGTTTATCCCCGGGTCCATCCGACGAGCAGTACTTC. Translated, it gives CASSLSPGPSDEQYF. The chain links TRBV27 to TRBJ2-7; D is undetermined. The CDR3 covers 15 residues. Germline CDR1 reads MNHEY; CDR2 reads SMNVEV (reference sequence). Trimming shortened V by 0 bases and J by 5 bases, and 14 bases separated the two germline ends.

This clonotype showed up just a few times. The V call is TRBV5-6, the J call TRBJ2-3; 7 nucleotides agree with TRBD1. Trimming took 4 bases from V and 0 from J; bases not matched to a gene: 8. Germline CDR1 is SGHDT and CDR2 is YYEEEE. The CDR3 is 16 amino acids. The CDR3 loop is CASSGTEPFSTDTQYF. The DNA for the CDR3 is TGTGCCAGCAGCGGGACAGAGCCTTTTAGCACAGATACGCAGTATTTT.

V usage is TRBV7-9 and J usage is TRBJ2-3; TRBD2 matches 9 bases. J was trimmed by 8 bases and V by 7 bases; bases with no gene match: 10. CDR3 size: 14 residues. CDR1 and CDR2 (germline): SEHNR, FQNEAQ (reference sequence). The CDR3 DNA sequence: TGTGCCAGCACTACCGGGACTAGCTCGTTTACGCAGTATTTT. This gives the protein CASTTGTSSFTQYF.

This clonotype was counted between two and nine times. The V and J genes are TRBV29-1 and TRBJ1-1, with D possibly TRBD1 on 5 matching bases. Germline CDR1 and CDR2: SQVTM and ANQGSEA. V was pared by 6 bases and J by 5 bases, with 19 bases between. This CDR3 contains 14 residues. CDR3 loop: CSVPPEGRGTEAFF. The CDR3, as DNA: TGCAGCGTACCCCCTGAGGGAAGGGGAACTGAAGCTTTCTTT.

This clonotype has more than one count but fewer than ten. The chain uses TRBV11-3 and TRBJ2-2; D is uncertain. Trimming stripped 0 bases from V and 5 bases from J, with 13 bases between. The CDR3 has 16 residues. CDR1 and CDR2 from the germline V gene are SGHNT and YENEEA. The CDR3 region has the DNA TGTGCCAGCAGCTTAGACGGGCCCACCGGAACCGGGGAGCTGTTTTTT. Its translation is CASSLDGPTGTGELFF.

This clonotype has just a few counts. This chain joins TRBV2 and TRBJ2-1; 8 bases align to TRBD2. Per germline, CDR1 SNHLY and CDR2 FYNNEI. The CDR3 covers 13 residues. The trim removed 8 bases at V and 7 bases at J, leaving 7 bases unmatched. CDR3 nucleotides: TGTGCCAGCTTGGCGGGAGGAGAAAATGAGCAGTTCTTC. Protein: CASLAGGENEQFF.

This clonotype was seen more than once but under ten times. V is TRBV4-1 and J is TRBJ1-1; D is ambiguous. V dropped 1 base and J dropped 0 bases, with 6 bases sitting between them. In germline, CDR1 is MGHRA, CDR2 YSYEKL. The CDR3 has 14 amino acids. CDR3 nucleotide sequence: TGCGCCAGCAGCCAAGGTTTGCTGAACACTGAAGCTTTCTTT. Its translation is CASSQGLLNTEAFF.

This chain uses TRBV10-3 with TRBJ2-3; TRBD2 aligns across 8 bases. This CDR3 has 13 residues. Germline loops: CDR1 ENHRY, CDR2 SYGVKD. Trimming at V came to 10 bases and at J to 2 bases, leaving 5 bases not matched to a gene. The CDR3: CATNSGTTDTQYF. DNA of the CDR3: TGTGCCACCAATAGCGGGACCACAGATACGCAGTATTTT.

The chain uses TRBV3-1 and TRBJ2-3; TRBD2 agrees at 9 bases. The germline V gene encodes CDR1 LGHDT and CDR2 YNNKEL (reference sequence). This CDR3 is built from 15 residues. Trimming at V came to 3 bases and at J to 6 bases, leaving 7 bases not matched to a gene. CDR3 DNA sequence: TGTGCCAGCAGCCACCTAGCGGGGACCCCGGATACGCAGTATTTT. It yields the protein CASSHLAGTPDTQYF.

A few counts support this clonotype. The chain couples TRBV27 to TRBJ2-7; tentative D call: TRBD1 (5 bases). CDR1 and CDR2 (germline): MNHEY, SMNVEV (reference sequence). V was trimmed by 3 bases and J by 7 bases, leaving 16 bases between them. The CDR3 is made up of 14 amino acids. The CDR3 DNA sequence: TGTGCCAGCAGTTTCAATGAGGCAGGGTGGGAGCAGTACTTC. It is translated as CASSFNEAGWEQYF.

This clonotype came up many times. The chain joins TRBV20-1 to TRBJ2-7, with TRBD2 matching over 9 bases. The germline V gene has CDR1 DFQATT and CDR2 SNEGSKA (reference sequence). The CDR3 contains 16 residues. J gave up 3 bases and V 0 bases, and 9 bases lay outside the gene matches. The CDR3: CSAREREGPKFYEQYF. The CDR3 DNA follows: TGCAGTGCTAGAGAGCGGGAGGGCCCTAAGTTCTACGAGCAGTACTTC.

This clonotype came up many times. The DNA for the CDR3 is TGTGCCACCAGACAGGGCTTTGGCTACACCTTC. This translates into CATRQGFGYTF. This chain links TRBV25-1 with TRBJ1-2, with 7 bases matching TRBD1. V gave up 10 bases and J gave up 7 bases; unmatched junction bases: 6. The germline V gene encodes CDR1 MGHDK and CDR2 SYGVNS. This CDR3 has 11 residues.

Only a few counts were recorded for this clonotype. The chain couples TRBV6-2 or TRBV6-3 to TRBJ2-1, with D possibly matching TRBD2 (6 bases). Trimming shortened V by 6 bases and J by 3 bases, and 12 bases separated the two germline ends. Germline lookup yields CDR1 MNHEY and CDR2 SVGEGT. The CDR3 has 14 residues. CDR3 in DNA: TGTGCCAGCAGGGAGGGACGGAACTACAATGAGCAGTTCTTC. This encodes CASREGRNYNEQFF.

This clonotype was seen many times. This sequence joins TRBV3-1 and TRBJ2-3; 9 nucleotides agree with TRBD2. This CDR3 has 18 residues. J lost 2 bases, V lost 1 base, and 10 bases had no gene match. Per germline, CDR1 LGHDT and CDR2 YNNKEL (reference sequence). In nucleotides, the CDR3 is TGTGCCAGCAGCCAAGGTCTCCGCGGGAGGGCTTTCACAGATACGCAGTATTTT. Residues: CASSQGLRGRAFTDTQYF.

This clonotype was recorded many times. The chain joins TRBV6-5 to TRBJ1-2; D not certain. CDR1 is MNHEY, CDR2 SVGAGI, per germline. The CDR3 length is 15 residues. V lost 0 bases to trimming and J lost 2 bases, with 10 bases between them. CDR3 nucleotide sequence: TGTGCCAGCAGTTACTCGTACGGAGAAAACTATGGCTACACCTTC. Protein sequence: CASSYSYGENYGYTF.

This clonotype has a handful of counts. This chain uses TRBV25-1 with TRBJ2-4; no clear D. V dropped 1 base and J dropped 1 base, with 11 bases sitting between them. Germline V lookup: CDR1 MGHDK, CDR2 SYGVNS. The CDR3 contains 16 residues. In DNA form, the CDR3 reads TGTGCCAGCAGTGAATCTCGTGCGAAGGCCAAAAACATTCAGTACTTC. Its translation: CASSESRAKAKNIQYF. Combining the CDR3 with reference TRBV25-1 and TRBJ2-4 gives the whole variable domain EADIYQTPRYLVIGTGKKITLECSQTMGHDKMYWYQQDPGMELHLIHYSYGVNSTEKGDLSSESTVSRIRTEHFPLTLESARPSHTSQYLCASSESRAKAKNIQYFGAGTRLSVL.

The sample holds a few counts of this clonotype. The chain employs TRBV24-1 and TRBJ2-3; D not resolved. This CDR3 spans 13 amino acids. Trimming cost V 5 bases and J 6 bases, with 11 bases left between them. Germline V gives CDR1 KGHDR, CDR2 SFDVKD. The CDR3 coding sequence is TGTGCCACCAGTGCTTTTCCCGGGGATACGCAGTATTTT. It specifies CATSAFPGDTQYF.

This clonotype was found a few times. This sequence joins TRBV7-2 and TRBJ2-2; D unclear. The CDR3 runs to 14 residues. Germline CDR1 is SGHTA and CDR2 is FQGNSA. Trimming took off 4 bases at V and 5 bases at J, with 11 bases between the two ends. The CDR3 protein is CASSSVPGTGELFF. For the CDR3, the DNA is TGTGCCAGCAGCTCAGTACCCGGGACCGGGGAGCTGTTTTTT.

CDR3 in amino acids: CASSPTGLAGVAEQFF. DNA of the CDR3: TGTGCCAGCAGTCCAACGGGACTAGCGGGAGTTGCTGAGCAGTTCTTC. The rearrangement uses TRBV6-4 and TRBJ2-1; 14 bases match TRBD2. The ends lost 5 bases at V and 9 bases at J; junction bases unmatched: 9. Germline lookup yields CDR1 MRHNA and CDR2 SNTAGT. The CDR3 totals 16 residues.

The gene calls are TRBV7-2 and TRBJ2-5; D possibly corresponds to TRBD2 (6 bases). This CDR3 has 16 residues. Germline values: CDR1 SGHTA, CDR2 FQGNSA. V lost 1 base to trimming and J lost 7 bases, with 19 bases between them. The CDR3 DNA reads TGTGCCAGCAGCTTAGTGGGGGGTGACCTCCCCGGGACCCAGTACTTC. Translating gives CASSLVGGDLPGTQYF. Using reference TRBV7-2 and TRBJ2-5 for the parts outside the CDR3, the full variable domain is GAGVSQSPSNKVTEKGKDVELRCDPISGHTALYWYRQSLGQGLEFLIYFQGNSAPDKSGLPSDRFSAERTGGSVSTLTIQRTQQEDSAVYLCASSLVGGDLPGTQYFGPGTRLLVL.

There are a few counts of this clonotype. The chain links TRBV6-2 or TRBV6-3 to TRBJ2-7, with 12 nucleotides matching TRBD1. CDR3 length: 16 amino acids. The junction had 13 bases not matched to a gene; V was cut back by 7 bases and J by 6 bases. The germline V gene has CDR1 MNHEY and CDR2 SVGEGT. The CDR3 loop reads CASIKAGDRGLVEQYF. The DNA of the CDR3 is TGTGCCAGCATCAAAGCGGGGGACAGGGGGCTCGTCGAGCAGTACTTC.

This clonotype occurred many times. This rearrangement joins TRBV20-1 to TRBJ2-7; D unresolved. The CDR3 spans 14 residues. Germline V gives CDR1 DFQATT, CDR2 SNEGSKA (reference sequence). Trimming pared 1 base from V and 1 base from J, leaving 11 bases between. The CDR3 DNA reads TGCAGTGCTAGAGCTCCGGGTCAGTCCTACGAGCAGTACTTC. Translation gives CSARAPGQSYEQYF.

CDR3 coding DNA: TGTGCCAGCAGCCCTTCTCCGGGACAGGGCAGGGAGACCCAGTACTTC. Encoded protein: CASSPSPGQGRETQYF. This sequence joins TRBV4-2 and TRBJ2-5, with 9 bases identical to TRBD1. CDR1 and CDR2 (germline): LGHNA, YNFKEQ. The CDR3 runs to 16 residues. Trimming at V came to 4 bases and at J to 5 bases, leaving 11 bases not matched to a gene.

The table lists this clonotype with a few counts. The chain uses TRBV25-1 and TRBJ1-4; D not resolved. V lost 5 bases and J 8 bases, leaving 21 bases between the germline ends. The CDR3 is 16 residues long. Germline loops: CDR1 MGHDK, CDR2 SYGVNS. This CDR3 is CASSRVHEKLWEKLFF. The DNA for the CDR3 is TGTGCCAGCAGTAGGGTGCATGAGAAGCTTTGGGAAAAACTGTTTTTT.

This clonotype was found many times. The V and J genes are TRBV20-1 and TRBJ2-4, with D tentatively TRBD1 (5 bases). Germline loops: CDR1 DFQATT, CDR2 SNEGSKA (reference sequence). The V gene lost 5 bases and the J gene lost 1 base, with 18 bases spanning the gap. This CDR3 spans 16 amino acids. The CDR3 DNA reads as TGCAGTGCTTTCTGGAACAGGAAGTGGGCCAAAAACATTCAGTACTTC. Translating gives CSAFWNRKWAKNIQYF.

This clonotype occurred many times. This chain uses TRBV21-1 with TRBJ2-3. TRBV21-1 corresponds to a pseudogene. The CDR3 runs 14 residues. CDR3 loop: CASRPMAGTDTQYF. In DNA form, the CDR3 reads TGTGCCAGCCGCCCCATGGCGGGCACAGATACGCAGTATTTT.

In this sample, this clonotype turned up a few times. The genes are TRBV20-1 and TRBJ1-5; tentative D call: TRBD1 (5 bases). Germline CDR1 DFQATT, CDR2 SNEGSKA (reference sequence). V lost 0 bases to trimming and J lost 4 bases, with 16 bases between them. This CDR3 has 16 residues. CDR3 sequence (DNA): TGCAGTGCTAGAGATTTAGCAGGGTCGGGAAATCAGCCCCAGCATTTT. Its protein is CSARDLAGSGNQPQHF.

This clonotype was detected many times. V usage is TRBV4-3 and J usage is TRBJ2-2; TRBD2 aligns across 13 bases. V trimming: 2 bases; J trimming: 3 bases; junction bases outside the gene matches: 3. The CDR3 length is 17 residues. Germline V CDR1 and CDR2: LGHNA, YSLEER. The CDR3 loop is CASSQSGLAGYTGELFF. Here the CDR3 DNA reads TGCGCCAGCAGCCAATCGGGACTAGCGGGGTACACCGGGGAGCTGTTTTTT.

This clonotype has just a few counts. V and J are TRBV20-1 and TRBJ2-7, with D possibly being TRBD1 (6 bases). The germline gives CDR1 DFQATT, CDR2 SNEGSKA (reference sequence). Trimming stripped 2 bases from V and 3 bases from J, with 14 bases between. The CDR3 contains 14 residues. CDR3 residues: CSARQQGLGYEQYF. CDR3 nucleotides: TGCAGTGCTAGACAACAGGGTCTCGGCTACGAGCAGTACTTC.